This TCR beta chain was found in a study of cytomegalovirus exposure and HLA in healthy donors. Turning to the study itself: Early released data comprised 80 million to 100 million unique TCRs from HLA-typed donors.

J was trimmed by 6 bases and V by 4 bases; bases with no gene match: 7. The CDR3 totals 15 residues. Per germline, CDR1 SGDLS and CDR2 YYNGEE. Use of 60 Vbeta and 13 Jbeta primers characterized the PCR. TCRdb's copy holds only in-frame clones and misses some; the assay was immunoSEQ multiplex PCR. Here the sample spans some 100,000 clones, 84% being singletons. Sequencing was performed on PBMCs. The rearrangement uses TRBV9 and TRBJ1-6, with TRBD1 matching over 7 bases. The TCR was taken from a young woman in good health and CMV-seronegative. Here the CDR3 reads CASSPGTAINSPLHF. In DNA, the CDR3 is TGTGCCAGCAGCCCAGGGACAGCGATTAATTCACCCCTCCACTTT.